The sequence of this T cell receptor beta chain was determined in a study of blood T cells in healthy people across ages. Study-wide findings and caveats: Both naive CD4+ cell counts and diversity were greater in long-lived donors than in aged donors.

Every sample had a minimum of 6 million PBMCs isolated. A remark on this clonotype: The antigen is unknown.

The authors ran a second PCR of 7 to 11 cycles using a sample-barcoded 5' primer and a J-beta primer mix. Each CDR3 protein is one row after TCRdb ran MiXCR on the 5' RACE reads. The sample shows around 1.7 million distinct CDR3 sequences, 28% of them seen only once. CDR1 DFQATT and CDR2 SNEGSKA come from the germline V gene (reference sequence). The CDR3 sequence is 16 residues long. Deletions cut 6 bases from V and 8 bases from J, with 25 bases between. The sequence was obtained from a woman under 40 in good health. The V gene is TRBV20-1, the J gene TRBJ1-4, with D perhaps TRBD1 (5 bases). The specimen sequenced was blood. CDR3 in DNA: TGCAGTGCCCTCAGGAGGGGCCGGGGGTCCCGAGAAAAACTGTTTTTT. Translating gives CSALRRGRGSREKLFF.